This T cell receptor (beta chain) is from a study of T cell responses to AZD1222 COVID-19 vaccine. In regard to this clone: Its specificity is not known.

The assay was immunoSEQ multiplex PCR, and TCRdb's table has in-frame clones only and misses some. Counted here are over 60,000 clones, over 70% occurring once; the ten biggest clones make up around an eighth. The study's findings and limits: No day 14 peak samples; only post-peak repertoires were characterized. Dominant CD4 TCR responses targeted spike regions 160-218 and 743-854. The sample set comprised mostly white British donors with more females, and clonal diversity was possibly underestimated.

Analysis merged second doses at about 4 or about 12 weeks. CDR1 and CDR2 (germline): SGHTA, FQGTGA. V gave up 5 bases and J gave up 7 bases, with 12 bases separating them. This CDR3 has 14 residues. The chain has TRBV7-3 and TRBJ1-6; D uncertain. Sequenced material: peripheral blood, taken 28 days after the second AZD1222 dose. The TCR sequence derives from an adult who received the AZD1222 COVID-19 vaccine. DNA for the CDR3: TGTGCCAGCAGCCCCGGACGTTCCAATTCACCCCTCCACTTT. This gives the protein CASSPGRSNSPLHF.